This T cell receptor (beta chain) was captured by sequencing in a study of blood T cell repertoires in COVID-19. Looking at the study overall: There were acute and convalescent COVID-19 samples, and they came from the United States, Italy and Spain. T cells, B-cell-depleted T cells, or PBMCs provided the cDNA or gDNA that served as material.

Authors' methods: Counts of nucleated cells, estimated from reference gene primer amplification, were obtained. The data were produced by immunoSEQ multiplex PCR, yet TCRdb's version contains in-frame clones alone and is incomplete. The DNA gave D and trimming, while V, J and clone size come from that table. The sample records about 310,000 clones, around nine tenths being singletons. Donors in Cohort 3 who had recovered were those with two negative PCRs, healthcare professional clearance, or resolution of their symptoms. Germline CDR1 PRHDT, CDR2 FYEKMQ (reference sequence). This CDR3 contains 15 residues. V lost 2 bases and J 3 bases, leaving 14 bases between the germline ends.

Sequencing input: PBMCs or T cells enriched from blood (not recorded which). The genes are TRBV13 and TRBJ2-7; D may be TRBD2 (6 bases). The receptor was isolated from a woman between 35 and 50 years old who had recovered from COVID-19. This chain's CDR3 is CASSLRGNGLYEQYF. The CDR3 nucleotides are TGTGCCAGCAGCTTACGGGGGAATGGCCTCTACGAGCAGTACTTC.